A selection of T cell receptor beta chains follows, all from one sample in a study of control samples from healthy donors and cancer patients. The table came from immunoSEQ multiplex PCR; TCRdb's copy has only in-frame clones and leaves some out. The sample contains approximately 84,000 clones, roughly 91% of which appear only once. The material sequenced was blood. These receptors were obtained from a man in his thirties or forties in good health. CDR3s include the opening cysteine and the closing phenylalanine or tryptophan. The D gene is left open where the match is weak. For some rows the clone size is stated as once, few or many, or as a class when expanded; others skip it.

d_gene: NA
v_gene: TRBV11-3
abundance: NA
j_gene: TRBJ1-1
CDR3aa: CASSLNENTEAFF
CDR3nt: TGTGCCAGCAGCTTAAATGAGAACACTGAAGCTTTCTTT

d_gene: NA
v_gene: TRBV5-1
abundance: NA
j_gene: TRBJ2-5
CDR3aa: CASSLGLDTFSETQYF
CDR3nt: TGCGCCAGCAGCTTGGGGCTAGACACCTTTTCGGAGACCCAGTACTTC

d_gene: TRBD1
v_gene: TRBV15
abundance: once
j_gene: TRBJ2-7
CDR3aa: CATSRDRGGLEQYF
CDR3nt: TGTGCCACCAGCAGAGATCGAGGGGGCCTCGAGCAGTACTTC

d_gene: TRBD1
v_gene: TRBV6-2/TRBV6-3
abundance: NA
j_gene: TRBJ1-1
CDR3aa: CASTPHSGQSTEAFF
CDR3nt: TGTGCCAGCACCCCTCATTCGGGACAGAGCACTGAAGCTTTCTTT

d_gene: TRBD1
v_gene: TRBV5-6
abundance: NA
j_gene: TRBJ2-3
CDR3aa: CASSLGRQGFTQYF
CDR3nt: TGTGCCAGCAGCTTGGGCCGACAGGGGTTTACGCAGTATTTT

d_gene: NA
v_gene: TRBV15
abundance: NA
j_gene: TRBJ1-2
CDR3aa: CATSTARGAHGYTF
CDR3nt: TGTGCCACCAGCACCGCCCGGGGGGCACATGGCTACACCTTC

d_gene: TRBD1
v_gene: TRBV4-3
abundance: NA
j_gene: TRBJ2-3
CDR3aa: CASSQGDRGPDTQYF
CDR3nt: TGCGCCAGCAGCCAGGGGGACAGGGGGCCAGATACGCAGTATTTT

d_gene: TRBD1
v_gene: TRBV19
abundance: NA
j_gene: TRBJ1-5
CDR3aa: CASSGDRSSKPQHF
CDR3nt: TGTGCCAGTAGTGGGGACAGGTCCTCAAAGCCCCAGCATTTT

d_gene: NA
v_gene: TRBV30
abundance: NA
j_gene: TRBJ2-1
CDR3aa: CAWNRDRSSYNEQFF
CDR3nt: TGTGCCTGGAACCGGGACCGAAGCTCCTACAATGAGCAGTTCTTC

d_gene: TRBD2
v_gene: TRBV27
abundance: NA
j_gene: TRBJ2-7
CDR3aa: CASSRTDFGLAAEQYF
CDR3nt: TGTGCCAGCAGTCGAACCGACTTCGGACTAGCGGCCGAGCAGTACTTC

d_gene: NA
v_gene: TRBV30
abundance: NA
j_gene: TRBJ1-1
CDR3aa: CAWNTGMNTEAFF
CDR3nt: TGTGCCTGGAATACAGGGATGAACACTGAAGCTTTCTTT

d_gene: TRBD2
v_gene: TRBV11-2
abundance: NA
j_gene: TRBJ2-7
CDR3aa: CASSLVRLAGVREQYF
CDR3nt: TGTGCCAGCAGCTTAGTTCGTCTAGCGGGAGTACGAGAGCAGTACTTC

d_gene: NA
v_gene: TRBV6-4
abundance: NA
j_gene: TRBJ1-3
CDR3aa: CASSERCGHRRNTIYF
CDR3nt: TGTGCCAGCAGTGAGAGATGTGGGCACCGGCGAAACACCATATATTTT

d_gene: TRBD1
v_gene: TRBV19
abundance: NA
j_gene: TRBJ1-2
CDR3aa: CASSPRASGQGARGYTF
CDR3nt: TGTGCCAGTAGCCCTAGAGCATCAGGACAGGGGGCCAGAGGCTACACCTTC

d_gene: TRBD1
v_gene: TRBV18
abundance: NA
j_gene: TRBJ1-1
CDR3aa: CASSPLRGQENTEAFF
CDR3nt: TGTGCCAGCTCACCATTAAGGGGGCAAGAGAACACTGAAGCTTTCTTT

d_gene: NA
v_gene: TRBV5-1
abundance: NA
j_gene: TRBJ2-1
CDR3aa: CASSLGLGTNNEQFF
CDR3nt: TGCGCCAGCAGCTTGGGACTCGGGACCAACAATGAGCAGTTCTTC

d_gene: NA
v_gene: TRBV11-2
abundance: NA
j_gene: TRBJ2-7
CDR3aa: CASSLFQGRSYEQYF
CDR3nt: TGTGCCAGCAGCTTATTCCAGGGCCGCTCCTACGAGCAGTACTTC

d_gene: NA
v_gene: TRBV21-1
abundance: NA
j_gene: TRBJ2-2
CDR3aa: CASSLRDRGHRGAVF
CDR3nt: TGTGCCAGCAGCCTTCGGGACAGGGGGCACCGGGGAGCTGTTTTT

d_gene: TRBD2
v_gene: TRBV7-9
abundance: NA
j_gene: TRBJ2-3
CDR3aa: CASSLGTSGALTQYF
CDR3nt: TGTGCCAGCAGCTTAGGGACTAGCGGGGCCCTTACGCAGTATTTT

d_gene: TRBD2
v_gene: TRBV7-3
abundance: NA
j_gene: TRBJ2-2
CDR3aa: CASSPRLATGELFF
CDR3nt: TGTGCCAGCAGCCCTCGACTAGCCACCGGGGAGCTGTTTTTT

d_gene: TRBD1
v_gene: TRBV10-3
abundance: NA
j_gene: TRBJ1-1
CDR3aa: CAISARDSMNTEAFF
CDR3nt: TGTGCCATCAGTGCCCGGGACAGCATGAACACTGAAGCTTTCTTT

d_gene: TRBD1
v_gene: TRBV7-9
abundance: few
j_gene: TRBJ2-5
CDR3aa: CASSPGGSGFRETQYF
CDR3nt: TGTGCCAGCAGCCCAGGGGGATCTGGGTTTCGGGAGACCCAGTACTTC

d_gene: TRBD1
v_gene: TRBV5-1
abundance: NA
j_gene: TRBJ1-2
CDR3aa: CASSPDRGALYGYTF
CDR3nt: TGCGCCAGCAGCCCAGACAGGGGAGCGTTATATGGCTACACCTTC

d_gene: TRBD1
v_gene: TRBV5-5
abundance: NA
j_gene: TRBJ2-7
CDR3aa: CASSAWDRDYEQYF
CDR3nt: TGTGCCAGCAGCGCCTGGGACAGGGACTACGAGCAGTACTTC

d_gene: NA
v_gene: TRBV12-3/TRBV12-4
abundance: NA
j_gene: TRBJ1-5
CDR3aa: CASRLFNQPQHF
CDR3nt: TGTGCCAGCAGACTTTTTAATCAGCCCCAGCATTTT

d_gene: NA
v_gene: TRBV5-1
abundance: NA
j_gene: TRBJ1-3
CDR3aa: CASSGGGFGNTIYF
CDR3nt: TGCGCCAGCAGCGGCGGAGGGTTTGGAAACACCATATATTTT

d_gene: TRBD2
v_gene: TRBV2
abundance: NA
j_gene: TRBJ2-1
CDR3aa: CASSGAGGPADNEQFF
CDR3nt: TGTGCCAGCAGTGGTGCGGGAGGGCCTGCGGACAATGAGCAGTTCTTC

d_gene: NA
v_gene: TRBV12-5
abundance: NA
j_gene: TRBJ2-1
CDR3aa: CASGLGGGEGEQFF
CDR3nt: TGTGCTAGTGGTTTGGGAGGAGGTGAGGGAGAACAGTTCTTC

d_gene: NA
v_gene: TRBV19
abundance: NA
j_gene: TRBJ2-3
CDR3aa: CASSIDSAGLTDTQYF
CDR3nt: TGTGCCAGTAGTATAGATTCTGCGGGACTCACAGATACGCAGTATTTT